This T cell receptor beta chain derives from a study of blood T cell repertoires in COVID-19. Clones were read by immunoSEQ multiplex PCR, and TCRdb kept only the in-frame ones, dropping some. The repertoire has approximately 300,000 clones, roughly 90% of them found once; the top ten carry approximately 4%. The CDR3 covers 12 residues. The junction had 9 bases not matched to a gene; V was cut back by 5 bases and J by 17 bases. Germline CDR1 is LGHDT and CDR2 is YNNKEL (reference sequence). The sample was peripheral blood. The sequence derives from a woman between 45 and 60 years old with active or convalescent COVID-19. The gene calls are TRBV3-1 (or the pseudogene TRBV3-2) and TRBJ1-6; 7 bases map to TRBD1. The CDR3 spells CASSSTPGQVHF. The CDR3 DNA follows: TGTGCCAGCAGCAGCACCCCCGGACAGGTCCACTTT.